A selection of T cell receptor beta chains follows, all from one sample in a study of T cell responses to AZD1222 COVID-19 vaccine. The protocol was immunoSEQ multiplex PCR, while the TCRdb copy is restricted to in-frame clones and leaves out a portion. The table includes 180,000 or so clones, roughly nine tenths detected once. The sample was peripheral blood, taken 28 days after the second AZD1222 dose. These receptors all come from an adult who received the AZD1222 COVID-19 vaccine. Both conserved end residues are part of each CDR3. Fields, in order: V gene, D gene, J gene, CDR3 length, CDR3 protein, CDR3 DNA. The D gene is left open where the match is weak.

TRBV27	-	TRBJ2-1	12	CASGYQDNEQFF	TGTGCCAGCGGTTACCAGGACAATGAGCAGTTCTTC
TRBV2	TRBD2	TRBJ2-5	15	CASSRSSGRSETQYF	TGTGCCAGCAGTCGAAGTAGCGGGAGATCAGAGACCCAGTACTTC
TRBV7-2	TRBD1	TRBJ1-2	16	CASSYLTGEEDYGYTF	TGTGCCAGCAGCTACTTGACAGGGGAGGAAGACTATGGCTACACCTTC
TRBV5-4	TRBD1	TRBJ2-7	15	CASSLSGTGAYEQYF	TGTGCCAGCAGCTTGTCCGGGACAGGGGCCTACGAGCAGTACTTC
TRBV3-1/TRBV3-2	-	TRBJ2-7	15	CASSQGEGLGIEQYF	TGTGCCAGCAGCCAAGGGGAAGGGCTTGGGATCGAGCAGTACTTC
TRBV2	TRBD1	TRBJ1-6	16	CASKTIRGQGNSPLHF	TGTGCCAGCAAGACTATTAGGGGACAGGGGAATTCACCCCTCCACTTT
TRBV7-2	-	TRBJ2-1	14	CASSLVASINEQFF	TGTGCCAGCAGCTTAGTAGCTAGTATCAATGAGCAGTTCTTC
TRBV6-5	-	TRBJ2-7	14	CASSYTGSSYEQYF	TGTGCCAGCAGTTACACAGGGAGTTCCTACGAGCAGTACTTC
TRBV10-2	-	TRBJ1-2	13	CASSESVSYGYTF	TGCGCCAGCAGTGAGTCAGTCAGCTATGGCTACACCTTC
TRBV29-1	TRBD1	TRBJ1-2	11	CSADRDRGYTF	TGCAGCGCAGACAGGGATCGAGGCTACACCTTC
TRBV24-1	-	TRBJ2-3	14	CATSEGGHTDTQYF	TGTGCCACCAGTGAGGGGGGACACACAGATACGCAGTATTTT